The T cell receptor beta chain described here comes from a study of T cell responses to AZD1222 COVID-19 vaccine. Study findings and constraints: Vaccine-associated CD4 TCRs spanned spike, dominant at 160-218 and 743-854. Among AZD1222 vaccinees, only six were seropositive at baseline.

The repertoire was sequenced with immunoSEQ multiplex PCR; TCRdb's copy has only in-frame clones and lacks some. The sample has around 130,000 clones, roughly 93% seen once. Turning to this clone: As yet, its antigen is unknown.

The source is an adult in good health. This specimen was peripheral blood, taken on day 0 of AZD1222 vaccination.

The CDR3, as DNA: TGCGCCAGCAGCTTGGGACAGGCTGCTACCTCCTACGAGCAGTACTTC. This gives the protein CASSLGQAATSYEQYF. The chain uses TRBV5-1 and TRBJ2-7, with a tentative D call TRBD1 (6 bases). Germline V gives CDR1 SGHRS, CDR2 YFSETQ. The CDR3 is 16 amino acids. V lost 0 bases, J lost 0 bases, and 13 bases lay in between.